The 6 T cell receptor beta chains below come from one sample, sequenced in a study of T-cell memory formation after mild COVID-19 (dated by TCRdb to the early 2020s). The library was built by means of 5' RACE. Reads for this sample came from an Illumina NovaSeq 6000. Starting from the raw public reads, TCRdb applied fastp trimming at Q25, assembled clones with MiXCR and retained in-frame beta chains. CDR3 protein sequences are deduplicated, and each keeps its most common genes and DNA. This sample has approximately 210,000 distinct CDR3 sequences in its table, and approximately 16% of those were observed once. 2.4% of the sample is taken by the ten largest. The sample was PBMCs or a T cell subset sorted from them (not recorded which). The receptor set was obtained from an adult woman who had mild COVID-19 (a few samples of this study predate the infection). The sample titles of this study are shuffled in the database, so cell type and time point are left out; the donor was told from shared clones.

This clonotype was found a few times. V is TRBV5-4 and J is TRBJ1-6, with D possibly matching TRBD1 (5 bases). V was clipped by 0 bases and J by 9 bases, with 19 bases between them. This CDR3 comprises 17 residues. Germline CDR1 is SGHNT and CDR2 is YYREEE (reference sequence). The CDR3 sequence is CASSLGGSPSARSPLHF. CDR3 coding DNA: TGTGCCAGCAGCTTGGGGGGGTCGCCTTCTGCGCGTTCACCCCTCCACTTT. The full variable domain, rest sourced from reference TRBV5-4 and TRBJ1-6, is ETGVTQSPTHLIKTRGQQVTLRCSSQSGHNTVSWYQQALGQGPQFIFQYYREEENGRGNFPPRFSGLQFPNYSSELNVNALELDDSALYLCASSLGGSPSARSPLHFGNGTRLTVT.

J is TRBJ1-2 and V is TRBV20-1; D perhaps matches TRBD1 (6 bases). Germline CDR1 DFQATT, CDR2 SNEGSKA (reference sequence). The germline V and J ends were trimmed by 3 bases and 8 bases, with 13 bases remaining between them. The CDR3 length is 12 residues. CDR3 in DNA: TGCAGTGCTAGGAAACAGGGTGGCGGCTACACCTTC. It translates to CSARKQGGGYTF.

The chain is built from TRBV6-5 and TRBJ2-3; unclear D gene. V was cut by 8 bases and J by 2 bases, with 14 bases left in between. CDR3 length equals 14 residues. CDR1 is MNHEY and CDR2 is SVGAGI in the germline V gene. The CDR3 coding sequence is TGTGCCAGCTCGTTTGACGGATTCACAGATACGCAGTATTTT. Translation: CASSFDGFTDTQYF.

In nucleotides, the CDR3 is TGCGCCAGCAGCTTGGGGGACCCGGGTTTGGCTACCATGAACACTGAAGCTTTCTTT. Translating gives CASSLGDPGLATMNTEAFF. The chain uses TRBV5-1 and TRBJ1-1, with D maybe TRBD1 (5 bases). Germline CDR1 SGHRS, CDR2 YFSETQ. V lost 0 bases to trimming and J lost 0 bases, with 21 bases between them. The CDR3 length is 19 residues. Full variable domain (remainder filled in from reference TRBV5-1 and TRBJ1-1): KAGVTQTPRYLIKTRGQQVTLSCSPISGHRSVSWYQQTPGQGLQFLFEYFSETQRNKGNFPGRFSGRQFSNSRSEMNVSTLELGDSALYLCASSLGDPGLATMNTEAFFGQGTRLTVV.

This chain connects TRBV20-1 to TRBJ2-3, with 8 bases fitting TRBD2. CDR1 DFQATT and CDR2 SNEGSKA come from the germline V gene (reference sequence). The V gene end was trimmed by 3 bases and the J gene end by 0 bases; junction bases not matched to a gene: 5. This CDR3 is 15 amino acids long. CDR3 in amino acids: CSASRPSGSTDTQYF. The CDR3 DNA follows: TGCAGTGCTAGCCGCCCTAGCGGGAGCACAGATACGCAGTATTTT.

This clonotype was detected a few times. V usage is TRBV27 and J usage is TRBJ2-7; D gene ambiguous. The V end was cut by 4 bases, the J end by 1 base, with 8 bases between. The CDR3 has 13 residues. CDR1 is MNHEY, CDR2 SMNVEV, per germline (reference sequence). CDR3 sequence: CASSSGPSYEQYF. For the CDR3, the DNA is TGTGCCAGCAGTTCCGGGCCATCCTACGAGCAGTACTTC.